This T cell receptor (beta chain) was obtained from a study of cytomegalovirus exposure and HLA in healthy donors (dated by TCRdb to the late 2010s). About the investigation overall: In an earlier analysis of under 600 of the donors, 250 to 350 Gb of sequence data and some 120 million unique TCR beta sequences from about 190 million T cells were reported. Approximately 300 gigabases of sequencing data and about 92 million unique TCR sequences made up an early release that covered approximately 620 HLA-typed donors. Of the 398 genotyped donors, 80% to 90% were placed in the genetic ancestry cluster associated with self-reported Caucasian donors. The aim of the study was to test whether cataloging public T cell receptors could identify signatures of past pathogen exposure. The study used immunosequencing to profile the T cell repertoires of more than 650 subjects and linked those repertoires to cytomegalovirus serostatus. Besides the first cohort of 666 subjects, a separate validation cohort made up of roughly 120 different subjects was used. To predict cytomegalovirus infection status, the study brought together high-throughput TCR immunosequencing, statistical association of individual TCRs with disease status, and machine learning. To study patterns of TCR occurrence, a later analysis re-analyzed previously published TCR beta repertoires from under 750 donors and added high-resolution HLA genotyping. In the later analysis, no new phenotypic data were used to find candidate immune exposures; instead, reliance was placed on TCR beta sequences and their occurrence across donors. An earlier analysis of fewer than 750 of the donors used high-throughput TCR beta sequencing to judge whether each TCR beta V gene segment behaved as functional or pseudogenic. Donor age, sex, ethnicity and CMV serostatus were compiled together with the repertoire data. In a later genetic analysis, genome-wide SNP genotypes for about three fifths of the roughly 670 donors were used, and that subset was treated as a discovery cohort. Every repertoire in the discovery cohort had been generated on one and the same sequencing platform. HLA typing covered class I and class II loci at four-digit resolution. Typing coverage varied by locus: roughly 620-640 donors for A, B, C, DRB1 and DQB1; around 560 for DQA1; nearly 610 for DPA1; fewer than 480 for DPB1. A few DR-DQ haplotypes were treated as single units for association and clustering because of strong linkage in the cohort. Among about 410 genotyped donors of the cohort, an average of around 220,000 unique TCR beta nucleotide sequences was sequenced per donor, of which roughly 17% were non-productive.

In total, over 600 healthy bone marrow donors made up the cohort. All cohort members were sampled while nominally healthy, although unrecorded immune exposures were likely present. The donor was CMV seropositive and was included in the group of approximately 310 seropositive cohort members. A peripheral blood sample was provided by each donor, and peripheral blood mononuclear cells were used for TCR beta sequencing. Genomic DNA extraction from the blood cell samples was performed with the Qiagen DNeasy Blood Extraction Kit. Broader findings and caveats from the paper: Because counts were too low, about 15 rarely observed V segments, including chromosome 9 orphons, were left out of the earlier analysis of over 550 of the donors. A later analysis reported that several top co-occurrence clusters appeared linked to parvovirus B19, influenza, CMV and Epstein-Barr virus. In an earlier analysis of about 540 of the donors, most TCR beta V segments were observed in productive rearrangements about 90% or about 30% of the time, broadly matching IMGT annotations. Roughly uniform sequencing depth across donors was assumed in presence/absence analyses, although this assumption may not hold. A group of highly shared sequence variants was considered likely to be a technical artifact of the sequencing pipeline. For the cohort, immune exposure information was limited to CMV serostatus. The study gave a list of roughly 150 TCR beta chains associated with cytomegalovirus. In a later analysis, TCR association rates were found to vary across HLA loci, with the most associated TCRs seen for DRB1 alleles and the fewest for HLA-C alleles. A later analysis associated about 17,000 TCR beta sequences with specific HLA alleles at a false discovery rate of 0.05. A few of the identified cytomegalovirus-associated TCR beta chains were confirmed in vitro to be specific for cytomegalovirus antigens. A later genetic analysis reported fewer N-insertions in productive TCRs among donors in an Asian-associated ancestry cluster than the roughly 700-donor mean. A further reported finding was that TCR beta sequences accurately predicted the HLA-A and HLA-B alleles for most subjects in the first cohort. This cohort had only TCR beta chains sequenced, and the lack of alpha or paired-chain data limited which features could be detected. Some IMGT-functional V segments, including TRBV6-2 and TRBV6-3, could not be distinguished by the 87-base-pair reads and were therefore excluded. V-gene and J-gene trimming of TCR beta chains was associated with a missense DCLRE1C variant in a later genetic analysis, and the association was replicated in an independent cohort. A later analysis found that HLA-associated TCR beta chains were more clonally expanded and had lower generation probabilities than equally common non-associated chains. A later analysis found that most CMV-associated TCR beta chains appeared HLA-restricted, with HLA associations seemingly driven largely by CMV exposure. The classifier was reported to diagnose cytomegalovirus status with high specificity and sensitivity in both the original cohort and the validation cohort. Because HLA typing was missing for some donors at each locus, association tests included only the typed subset. Linkage disequilibrium might explain the correlated functional status among segregating V segments, but an unknown experimental factor could not be excluded. Strong co-occurrence of HLA alleles, especially DR and DQ, made assigning TCR associations to individual alleles difficult. Most TCR sequences were seen in very few donors, while some public TCRs were found in many individuals. According to the authors, the approach could potentially be generalized to other disease states and immunological phenotypes.

Ends trimmed: V by 4 bases, J by 2 bases; bases unmatched to a gene: 1. Reading from cysteine to phenylalanine, the CDR3 counts 14 amino acids. Only CDR3 DNA remains: 42 bases, in frame from the first base. The germline V gene (reference sequence) supplies CDR1 LNHNV and CDR2 YYDKDF. The library relied on the immunoSEQ multiplex PCR assay. For the multiplex PCR, a mixture combining 60 forward primers for TCR Vbeta segments and 13 reverse primers for TCR Jbeta segments was used. A multiplex PCR assay on genomic DNA amplified the CDR3 region of rearranged TCR beta genes. Amplified TCR beta libraries were sequenced as 87-base-pair reads on the Illumina HiSeq System. Per the original workflow: In a later analysis, some 80 million unique TCR beta chains were counted across the roughly 670 repertoires, and roughly 11 million of these chains were shared by at least two donors. A nearest-neighbor algorithm error-corrected the raw reads and collapsed the reads into unique sequences, merging closely related sequences to remove PCR and sequencing errors. CDR3 sequences were aligned to IMGT reference sequences to assign V, D and J gene segments. For a sequence to be retained, a match of at least six nucleotides was required to both a V gene segment and a J gene segment. Rearrangements were classified as productive when the CDR3 lacked stop codons and remained in frame with V and J, and all other rearrangements were classified as non-productive. CDR3 was defined by IMGT convention, running from the second conserved V-encoded cysteine to the conserved J-encoded phenylalanine. The earlier analysis of roughly 590 of the donors excluded any sequence lacking an unambiguous match to a single V gene segment. An earlier analysis of around 600 of the donors classified V segments as functional when productive rearrangements were above 56.7% and as segregating when the standard deviation between donors was above 5%. A statistical classification framework was developed to diagnose cytomegalovirus status using the catalog of TCR beta chain sequences. In a later analysis, TCR nucleotide sequences were compared against IMGT/GENE-DB human TR gene sequences so that V and J genes could be assigned. In a later analysis, CDR3 sequences and most-parsimonious VDJ recombination scenarios were assigned using the TCRdist pipeline. In a later analysis, every TCR beta chain was defined by the combination of its CDR3 amino acid sequence and its V-gene family, and reads without a unique V-gene family were dropped. As a way to deal with suspected cross-contamination and a sequencing artifact, a later analysis dropped approximately 590 nucleotide sequences that were highly shared and had low generation probability. For each public chain, a later analysis derived a clonal expansion index from normalized ranks of inferred template counts within each repertoire. In a later analysis, generation probabilities were computed with a VDJ recombination model fitted to out-of-frame rearrangements, and the resulting probabilities were checked against IGoR. In a later analysis, hypergeometric tests were used to score TCR-TCR, TCR-HLA and TCR-CMV co-occurrence, with a repertoire-size bias correction applied to TCR pairs. To estimate false discovery rates, a later analysis permuted the HLA or CMV assignments 20 times. In a later analysis, co-occurring TCRs were grouped with DBSCAN, and TCRdist sequence similarity was added when clustering was performed within HLA-allele-positive subsets. Repertoires with fewer than 30,000 or more than 120,000 public chains, plus five repertoires with anomalous nucleotide sharing, were excluded from co-occurrence clustering. TCRdb carries this immuneACCESS record with in-frame sequences only. Its versions omit some clonotypes, under half of them owing to an unresolved V gene in the studies checked, with the rest unexplained. V, J and clone size are taken as reported in that table, and D and trimming were inferred from the DNA itself. In all, the sample holds some 86,000 clones, and about 76% of those were seen once. In total, the top ten clones hold roughly 14% of the sample.

Note on this clone: No cognate antigen has been identified for it. Base-call qualities are not available, and no considerably larger clone is one nucleotide away.

Sample: PBMCs. The origin of this receptor is a woman in her 40s in good health and CMV-seropositive. The receptor chain draws on TRBV15 and TRBJ2-7; 11 central bases correspond to TRBD1. The DNA sequence is as follows: TGTGCCACCAGCAAGGGACAGGGGGCCTACGAGCAGTACTTC. Its translation reads: CATSKGQGAYEQYF.